This entry features one T cell receptor (beta chain) sequence. Reverse transcription of about 0.5 ug total RNA with a constant-region primer produced TCR beta cDNA. ARM-PCR, slightly modified, supplied the TCR beta libraries through three nested multiplex PCR rounds. Amplification in the first two PCR rounds was performed using TRBV1-TRBV30 forward primers and a C-beta reverse primer for about 10 cycles each. TCRdb re-called the multiplex PCR reads with MiXCR, one entry per CDR3 protein. Of 20,000 to 30,000 distinct CDR3 sequences in the sample, about 73% are singletons; the top ten hold 45% to 50%. Co-extracted RNA and DNA came from approximately 20-30 mg of unsorted bulk tissue. The ends lost 11 bases at V and 10 bases at J; junction bases unmatched: 16. Germline V gene sequence: CDR1 MNHNY, CDR2 SVGAGI (reference sequence). The CDR3 loop spans 16 amino acids. This sample is drawn from a study of tumor-infiltrating lymphocytes in primary liver carcinoma.

The V gene is TRBV6-6, the J gene TRBJ2-3, with 15 bases aligning to TRBD2. Material: liver tumor tissue from sampling region 3. As to subset: tumor region T3, left-lateral pole. The TCR sequence derives from a man aged 40-50 years with primary liver carcinoma and hepatitis B virus infection. The CDR3 DNA reads as TGTGCCTACAGGAAAGGGACTAGCGGGAGGACGGATTCGCAGTATTTT. Amino acids: CAYRKGTSGRTDSQYF.